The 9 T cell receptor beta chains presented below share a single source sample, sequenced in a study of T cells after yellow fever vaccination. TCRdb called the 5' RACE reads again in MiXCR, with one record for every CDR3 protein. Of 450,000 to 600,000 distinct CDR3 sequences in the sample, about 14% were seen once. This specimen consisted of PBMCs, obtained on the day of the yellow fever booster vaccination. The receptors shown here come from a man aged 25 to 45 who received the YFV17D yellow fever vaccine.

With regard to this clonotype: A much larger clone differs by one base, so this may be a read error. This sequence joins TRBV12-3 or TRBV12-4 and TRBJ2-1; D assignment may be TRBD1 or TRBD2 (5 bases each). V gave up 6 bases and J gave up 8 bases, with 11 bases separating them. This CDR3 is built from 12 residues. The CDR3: CASRFGGYEQFF. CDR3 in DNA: TGTGCCAGCAGATTTGGGGGATATGAGCAGTTCTTC.

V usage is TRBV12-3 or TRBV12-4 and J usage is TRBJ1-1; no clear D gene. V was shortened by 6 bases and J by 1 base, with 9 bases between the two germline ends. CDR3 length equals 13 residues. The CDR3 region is CASSWAANTEAFF. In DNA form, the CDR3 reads TGTGCCAGCAGCTGGGCGGCGAACACTGAAGCTTTCTTT.

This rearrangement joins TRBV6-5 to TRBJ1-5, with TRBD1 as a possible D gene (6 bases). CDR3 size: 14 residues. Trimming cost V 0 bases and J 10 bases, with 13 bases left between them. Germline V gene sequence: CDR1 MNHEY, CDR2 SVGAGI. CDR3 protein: CASSYSRQAVPQHF. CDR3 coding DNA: TGTGCCAGCAGTTACTCGAGACAGGCAGTTCCCCAGCATTTT.

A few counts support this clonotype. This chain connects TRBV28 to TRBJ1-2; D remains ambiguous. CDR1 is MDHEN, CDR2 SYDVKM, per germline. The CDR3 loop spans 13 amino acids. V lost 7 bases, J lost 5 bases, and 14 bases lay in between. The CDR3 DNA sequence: TGTGCCAGCAACCTCGATCCCTTATATGGCTACACCTTC. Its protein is CASNLDPLYGYTF.

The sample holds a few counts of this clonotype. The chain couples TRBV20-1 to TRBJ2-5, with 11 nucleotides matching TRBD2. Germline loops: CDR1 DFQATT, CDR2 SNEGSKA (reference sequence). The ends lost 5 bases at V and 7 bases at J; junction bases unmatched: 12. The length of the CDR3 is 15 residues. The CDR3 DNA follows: TGCAGTGCTTTTACTAGCGGGAGAGGGGATGGGACCCAGTACTTC. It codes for CSAFTSGRGDGTQYF.

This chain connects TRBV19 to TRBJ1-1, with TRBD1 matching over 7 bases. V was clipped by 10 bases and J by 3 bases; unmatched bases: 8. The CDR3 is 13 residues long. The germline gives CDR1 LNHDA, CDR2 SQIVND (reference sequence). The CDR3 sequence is CATPGGGDTEAFF. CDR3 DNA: TGTGCCACCCCAGGGGGAGGAGACACTGAAGCTTTCTTT. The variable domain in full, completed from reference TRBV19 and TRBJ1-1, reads DGGITQSPKYLFRKEGQNVTLSCEQNLNHDAMYWYRQDPGQGLRLIYYSQIVNDFQKGDIAEGYSVSREKKESFPLTVTSAQKNPTAFYLCATPGGGDTEAFFGQGTRLTVV.

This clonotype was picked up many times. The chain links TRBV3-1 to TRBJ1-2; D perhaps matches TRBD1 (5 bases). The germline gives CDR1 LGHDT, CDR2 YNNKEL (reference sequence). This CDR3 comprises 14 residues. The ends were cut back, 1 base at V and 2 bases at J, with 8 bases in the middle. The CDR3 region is CASSQGAGNYGYTF. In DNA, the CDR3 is TGTGCCAGCAGCCAAGGTGCAGGGAACTATGGCTACACCTTC.

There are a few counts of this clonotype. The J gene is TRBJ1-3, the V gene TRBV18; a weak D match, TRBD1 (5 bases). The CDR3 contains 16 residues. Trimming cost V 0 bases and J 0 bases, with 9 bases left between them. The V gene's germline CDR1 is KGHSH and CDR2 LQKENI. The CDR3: CASSPPGPSSGNTIYF. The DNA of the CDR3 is TGTGCCAGCTCACCACCGGGGCCGAGCTCTGGAAACACCATATATTTT.

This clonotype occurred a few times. The DNA of the CDR3 is TGTGCCAGCAGGTCGAATTCACCCCTCCACTTT. This translates into CASRSNSPLHF. The gene calls are TRBV25-1 and TRBJ1-6; D is uncertain. In germline, CDR1 is MGHDK, CDR2 SYGVNS. The CDR3 totals 11 residues. V was cut by 6 bases and J by 7 bases, with 4 bases left in between.